This T cell receptor beta chain comes out of a study of cytomegalovirus exposure and HLA in healthy donors. Across the whole study: About 85 million unique TCRs from HLA-typed donors were held in an early release of data.

Use of 60 Vbeta and 13 Jbeta primers characterized the PCR. Assay used: immunoSEQ multiplex PCR; TCRdb lists only in-frame clones, some missing. Here the sample spans more than 80,000 clones, 55% to 75% being singletons. A word on this clone: Its antigen is unknown. The sample has other DNA sequences that encode this CDR3 too.

General study findings and limits: A later analysis showed HLA-associated TCR beta chains outstripping equally common others in clonal expansion.

Healthy donors of bone marrow made up the group. V lost 2 bases and J lost 5, with 9 bases in between. Looked up from germline, CDR1 is MGHRA and CDR2 is YSYEKL. This CDR3 region has 13 residues. The chain carries TRBV4-1 and TRBJ2-5; the D gene is possibly TRBD2 (6 bases). The clonotype was recovered from a man between 50 and 59 years old in good health and CMV-seronegative. Sequenced material: PBMCs. The CDR3 region is CASSQTGVETQYF. The CDR3 DNA sequence: TGCGCCAGCAGCCAAACGGGGGTGGAGACCCAGTACTTC.